The clone carrying this T cell receptor (beta chain) was seen a handful of times. This sample was taken from a study of blood T cells in healthy people across ages. Alongside a J-beta primer mix, a sample-barcoded 5' primer served in a second PCR lasting about 7 to 12 cycles. MiXCR was run by TCRdb on the 5' RACE reads, yielding one entry per CDR3 protein. The profile shows 800,000 to 1,000,000 distinct CDR3 sequences, about 44% of them singletons. This CDR3 has 13 residues. The V end lost 3 bases, the J end lost 1 base, and 6 bases lay between the germline ends. Per germline, CDR1 MGHDK and CDR2 SYGVNS. The authors drew approximately 10 milliliters of peripheral blood from each donor.

Sequencing was performed on blood. The chain employs TRBV25-1 and TRBJ1-2; no firm D call. This receptor was identified in a man aged 30 to 45 in good health. In DNA form, the CDR3 reads TGTGCCAGCAGTGAGTCAAGTAACTATGGCTACACCTTC. Its translation is CASSESSNYGYTF.